The rows below give T cell receptor beta chains drawn from one sample of a study of cytomegalovirus exposure and HLA in healthy donors. Method: immunoSEQ multiplex PCR; TCRdb's copy keeps in-frame clones and lacks some. The table lists 110,000 to 150,000 clones, about three quarters of them singletons. Sequences were obtained from PBMCs. These TCRs come from a woman younger than 45 in good health and CMV-seronegative. Both conserved end residues are part of each CDR3. The order of the fields is D gene, J gene, V gene, clone size, CDR3 protein, CDR3 DNA. The D gene is left open where the match is weak. Clone size is not always given. Where it is, it says once, few, many or a class for expanded clones.

d_call: TRBD2; j_call: TRBJ2-1; v_call: TRBV6-5; clone_size: once; cdr3_aa: CASSFLSGGYNEQFF; cdr3_nt: TGTGCCAGCAGTTTTCTGTCGGGAGGCTACAATGAGCAGTTCTTC
d_call: -; j_call: TRBJ1-4; v_call: TRBV4-1; clone_size: -; cdr3_aa: CASSQDSGARGEKLFF; cdr3_nt: TGTGCCAGCAGCCAAGATTCCGGGGCCAGGGGTGAAAAACTGTTTTTT
d_call: TRBD2; j_call: TRBJ2-5; v_call: TRBV29-1; clone_size: -; cdr3_aa: CSAALALQETQYF; cdr3_nt: TGCAGCGCCGCACTAGCGCTCCAAGAGACCCAGTACTTC
d_call: TRBD2; j_call: TRBJ2-7; v_call: TRBV7-2; clone_size: -; cdr3_aa: CASSFTSGSSYEQYF; cdr3_nt: TGTGCCAGCAGCTTTACTAGCGGGAGCTCCTACGAGCAGTACTTC
d_call: -; j_call: TRBJ1-2; v_call: TRBV7-6; clone_size: -; cdr3_aa: CASSDNMRGTYGYTF; cdr3_nt: TGTGCCAGCAGCGACAATATGCGGGGGACCTATGGCTACACCTTC
d_call: TRBD2; j_call: TRBJ2-5; v_call: TRBV5-1; clone_size: -; cdr3_aa: CASSSGLAVGETQYF; cdr3_nt: TGCGCCAGCAGCTCCGGACTAGCCGTGGGAGAGACCCAGTACTTC
d_call: TRBD2; j_call: TRBJ2-2; v_call: TRBV19; clone_size: few; cdr3_aa: CASSIPAGDTGELFF; cdr3_nt: TGTGCCAGTAGTATCCCAGCGGGAGATACCGGGGAGCTGTTTTTT
d_call: -; j_call: TRBJ2-2; v_call: TRBV11-2; clone_size: -; cdr3_aa: CASSSKAAVVVAEAGELFF; cdr3_nt: TGTGCCAGCAGCTCAAAGGCGGCGGTCGTAGTCGCCGAAGCCGGGGAGCTGTTTTTT
d_call: -; j_call: TRBJ1-3; v_call: TRBV19; clone_size: -; cdr3_aa: CASSIAAGRNTIYF; cdr3_nt: TGTGCCAGTAGTATCGCGGCCGGGAGAAACACCATATATTTT
d_call: TRBD1; j_call: TRBJ2-5; v_call: TRBV2; clone_size: few; cdr3_aa: CASSGGGPVQETQYF; cdr3_nt: TGTGCCAGCAGTGGAGGGGGCCCGGTCCAGGAGACCCAGTACTTC
d_call: TRBD1; j_call: TRBJ1-2; v_call: TRBV5-4; clone_size: -; cdr3_aa: CASSIGQAGGNYGYTF; cdr3_nt: TGTGCCAGCAGCATAGGACAGGCGGGAGGGAACTATGGCTACACCTTC
d_call: -; j_call: TRBJ1-1; v_call: TRBV5-6; clone_size: few; cdr3_aa: CASSFQGLNTEAFF; cdr3_nt: TGTGCCAGCAGCTTCCAGGGTCTGAACACTGAAGCTTTCTTT
d_call: TRBD1; j_call: TRBJ1-2; v_call: TRBV28; clone_size: few; cdr3_aa: CASRRDRGLGYTF; cdr3_nt: TGTGCCAGCAGACGGGACAGGGGGCTGGGCTACACCTTC
d_call: -; j_call: TRBJ2-5; v_call: TRBV10-3; clone_size: -; cdr3_aa: CAISEPGGRSAVQETQYF; cdr3_nt: TGTGCCATCAGTGAGCCTGGTGGGAGGTCAGCGGTACAAGAGACCCAGTACTTC
d_call: -; j_call: TRBJ1-2; v_call: TRBV29-1; clone_size: -; cdr3_aa: CSVEEGRSYGYTF; cdr3_nt: TGCAGCGTTGAAGAGGGGCGGAGCTATGGCTACACCTTC
d_call: TRBD2; j_call: TRBJ2-7; v_call: TRBV7-9; clone_size: few; cdr3_aa: CASSNSGSYEQYF; cdr3_nt: TGTGCCAGCAGCAACAGCGGGAGCTACGAGCAGTACTTC
d_call: -; j_call: TRBJ1-4; v_call: TRBV28; clone_size: -; cdr3_aa: CASRPGPGINEKLFF; cdr3_nt: TGTGCCAGCAGACCCGGCCCCGGGATAAACGAAAAACTGTTTTTT
d_call: -; j_call: TRBJ1-5; v_call: TRBV30; clone_size: -; cdr3_aa: CAWNQRGDQPQHF; cdr3_nt: TGTGCCTGGAACCAAAGGGGCGATCAGCCCCAGCATTTT
d_call: TRBD1; j_call: TRBJ1-1; v_call: TRBV19; clone_size: -; cdr3_aa: CASEDRAPTEAFF; cdr3_nt: TGTGCCAGTGAGGACAGGGCTCCCACTGAAGCTTTCTTT
d_call: -; j_call: TRBJ1-5; v_call: TRBV4-1; clone_size: -; cdr3_aa: CASSQGGGLDPNQPQHF; cdr3_nt: TGCGCCAGCAGCCAAGGGGGGGGCTTGGACCCCAATCAGCCCCAGCATTTT
d_call: TRBD2; j_call: TRBJ2-1; v_call: TRBV6-1; clone_size: -; cdr3_aa: CASSAREGASEQFF; cdr3_nt: TGTGCCAGCTCGGCGCGGGAGGGCGCGTCTGAGCAGTTCTTC
d_call: TRBD1; j_call: TRBJ2-1; v_call: TRBV5-1; clone_size: -; cdr3_aa: CASRAQGSSYNEQFF; cdr3_nt: TGCGCCAGCAGGGCACAGGGGAGCTCCTACAATGAGCAGTTCTTC
d_call: TRBD2; j_call: TRBJ2-5; v_call: TRBV7-6; clone_size: -; cdr3_aa: CASSGMRGGQETQYF; cdr3_nt: TGTGCCAGCAGCGGAATGCGGGGGGGGCAAGAGACCCAGTACTTC
d_call: -; j_call: TRBJ1-2; v_call: TRBV25-1; clone_size: few; cdr3_aa: CASRPSTDYGYTF; cdr3_nt: TGTGCCAGCAGACCCTCAACGGACTATGGCTACACCTTC
d_call: -; j_call: TRBJ1-1; v_call: TRBV28; clone_size: -; cdr3_aa: CASSWSGDTEAFF; cdr3_nt: TGTGCCAGCAGTTGGTCAGGGGACACTGAAGCTTTCTTT
d_call: TRBD1; j_call: TRBJ1-4; v_call: TRBV7-2; clone_size: once; cdr3_aa: CASSRTGGEKLFF; cdr3_nt: TGTGCCAGCAGCCGGACAGGGGGTGAAAAACTGTTTTTT
d_call: -; j_call: TRBJ2-2; v_call: TRBV7-6; clone_size: -; cdr3_aa: CASSTGRTGELFF; cdr3_nt: TGTGCCAGCAGCACAGGGCGCACCGGGGAGCTGTTTTTT
d_call: TRBD2; j_call: TRBJ2-2; v_call: TRBV5-1; clone_size: once; cdr3_aa: CASSFSLAGRAGELFF; cdr3_nt: TGCGCCAGCAGCTTCTCCCTAGCGGGAAGGGCAGGGGAGCTGTTTTTT
d_call: -; j_call: TRBJ1-1; v_call: TRBV14; clone_size: few; cdr3_aa: CASSHGGLYGGTEAFF; cdr3_nt: TGTGCCAGCAGCCACGGGGGGCTTTACGGTGGCACTGAAGCTTTCTTT
d_call: TRBD2; j_call: TRBJ2-1; v_call: TRBV7-6; clone_size: -; cdr3_aa: CASSSGLAVNEQFF; cdr3_nt: TGTGCCAGCAGCTCGGGACTAGCGGTCAATGAGCAGTTCTTC
d_call: -; j_call: TRBJ1-3; v_call: TRBV5-6; clone_size: -; cdr3_aa: CASSMTPRGWAGNTIYF; cdr3_nt: TGTGCCAGCAGCATGACTCCCAGGGGTTGGGCTGGAAACACCATATATTTT
d_call: TRBD2; j_call: TRBJ2-1; v_call: TRBV7-3; clone_size: -; cdr3_aa: CASSSAAGGSYNEQFF; cdr3_nt: TGTGCCAGCAGCTCGGCAGCGGGAGGCTCCTACAATGAGCAGTTCTTC
d_call: -; j_call: TRBJ1-5; v_call: TRBV5-1; clone_size: -; cdr3_aa: CASSLDGGAQHF; cdr3_nt: TGCGCCAGCAGCTTGGATGGAGGGGCCCAGCATTTT
d_call: TRBD2; j_call: TRBJ2-3; v_call: TRBV4-2; clone_size: few; cdr3_aa: CASSQERRGGQADTQYF; cdr3_nt: TGTGCCAGCAGCCAAGAACGACGGGGGGGCCAAGCAGATACGCAGTATTTT
d_call: TRBD1; j_call: TRBJ1-1; v_call: TRBV9; clone_size: -; cdr3_aa: CASSTGQGGAAFF; cdr3_nt: TGTGCCAGCAGCACGGGACAGGGGGGGGCAGCTTTCTTT
d_call: TRBD2; j_call: TRBJ2-7; v_call: TRBV5-6; clone_size: -; cdr3_aa: CASSSSRTSGIYEQYF; cdr3_nt: TGTGCCAGCAGCTCAAGCCGGACTAGCGGGATCTACGAGCAGTACTTC
d_call: -; j_call: TRBJ2-7; v_call: TRBV27; clone_size: -; cdr3_aa: CASSLTGTYEQYF; cdr3_nt: TGTGCCAGCAGTTTGACTGGTACCTACGAGCAGTACTTC
d_call: TRBD1; j_call: TRBJ2-7; v_call: TRBV18; clone_size: -; cdr3_aa: CASSPSGPGQGPKEQYF; cdr3_nt: TGTGCCAGCTCACCATCGGGGCCGGGACAGGGACCGAAAGAGCAGTACTTC
d_call: -; j_call: TRBJ2-1; v_call: TRBV7-2; clone_size: once; cdr3_aa: CASSPHQGSYNEQFF; cdr3_nt: TGTGCCAGCAGCCCCCACCAGGGCTCCTACAATGAGCAGTTCTTC
d_call: -; j_call: TRBJ1-4; v_call: TRBV4-1; clone_size: -; cdr3_aa: CASSQGLRGVNEKLFF; cdr3_nt: TGCGCCAGCAGCCAAGGATTACGGGGGGTGAATGAAAAACTGTTTTTT
d_call: TRBD1; j_call: TRBJ2-1; v_call: TRBV6-1; clone_size: -; cdr3_aa: CASSDQGAHEQFF; cdr3_nt: TGTGCCAGCAGCGACCAGGGGGCTCATGAGCAGTTCTTC
d_call: -; j_call: TRBJ1-2; v_call: TRBV21-1; clone_size: once; cdr3_aa: CASSARQTNYGYTF; cdr3_nt: TGTGCCAGCAGCGCCCGACAGACGAACTATGGCTACACCTTC
d_call: TRBD2; j_call: TRBJ2-1; v_call: TRBV5-1; clone_size: -; cdr3_aa: CASSSRTSGGASYNEQFF; cdr3_nt: TGCGCCAGCAGCTCCCGGACTAGCGGGGGGGCGTCATACAATGAGCAGTTCTTC